The text below deals with one TCR beta chain. The entry originates in a study of blood T cell repertoires in COVID-19. Whole-study context: Sites in the United States, Italy and Spain provided acute and convalescent COVID-19 samples. Sources were T cells, B-cell-depleted T cells, or PBMCs; the material itself was cDNA or gDNA.

The CDR3 is made up of 16 amino acids. Germline CDR1 and CDR2: KGHDR and SFDVKD. Losses at the gene ends were 5 bases for V and 2 bases for J; bases not matched to a gene: 8. In the original analysis: Reference gene primer amplification in the assay estimated nucleated cell counts. Clones were sequenced by immunoSEQ multiplex PCR, and TCRdb holds only the in-frame ones, with some missing. V, J and clone size are taken as reported in that table, and D and trimming were inferred from the DNA itself. The sample consists of fewer than 200,000 clones, about 87% of them appearing once. The receptor comes from a man in his 60s with acute or convalescent COVID-19. Source material: peripheral blood. The chain links TRBV24-1 to TRBJ2-5; TRBD1 matches 9 bases. The CDR3 here is CATSVGTGMLQETQYF. DNA for the CDR3: TGTGCCACCAGTGTAGGGACAGGGATGCTGCAAGAGACCCAGTACTTC.